These 24 T cell receptor beta chains came from one sample sequenced in a study of tumor-infiltrating lymphocytes in primary liver carcinoma. Unsorted bulk tissue (roughly 18-32 mg) underwent RNA and DNA co-extraction. From approximately 530 ng of total RNA, TCR beta-specific cDNA was reverse-transcribed using a constant-region primer. Nested multiplex PCR, run for three rounds with slightly modified ARM-PCR, yielded TCR beta libraries. Investigators reported that the first two PCR rounds, at about 9 cycles each, used TRBV1-TRBV30 forward primers with a C-beta reverse primer. TCRdb analysed the multiplex PCR reads with MiXCR anew, one entry per CDR3 protein. The table records around 47,000 distinct CDR3 sequences, approximately 70% of them present only once. Sequencing input: liver tumor tissue from sampling region 2. Described subset: tumor region T2, inferior pole. The receptor source for this set is a man aged 35 to 55 with primary liver carcinoma and hepatitis B virus infection.

Worth noting for this clonotype: A junction boundary mismatches the germline segment, possibly from a read error. The chain joins TRBV5-1 to TRBJ2-1, with 11 positions matching TRBD2. This CDR3 has 13 amino acids. Per germline, CDR1 SGHRS and CDR2 YFSETQ. The chain's CDR3 is CTSSLGLAAEEFF. The CDR3 DNA sequence: TGCACCAGCAGCTTGGGACTAGCGGCAGAGGAGTTCTTC.

This clonotype is large in the sample. The CDR3 spells CSGQGADSKTQYF. In DNA form, the CDR3 reads TGCAGCGGCCAGGGGGCGGATTCCAAGACCCAGTACTTC. The gene calls are TRBV29-1 and TRBJ2-5; 8 bases agree with TRBD1. The CDR3 spans 13 residues. V gave up 7 bases and J gave up 6 bases; unmatched junction bases: 10. From germline, CDR1 is SQVTM and CDR2 ANQGSEA.

Concerning this clonotype itself: This CDR3 is missing its conserved last phenylalanine or tryptophan, likely due to a read error. This rearrangement joins TRBV11-3 to TRBJ2-7; D ambiguous. V dropped 5 bases and J dropped 3 bases, with 14 bases sitting between them. CDR3 length: 14 amino acids. The germline V gene encodes CDR1 SGHNT and CDR2 YENEEA. Here the CDR3 reads CASSPGEGDYEQYL. CDR3 DNA: TGTGCCAGCAGCCCTGGAGAAGGTGACTACGAGCAGTACCTA.

The chain is built from TRBV19 and TRBJ2-1, with 8 positions matching TRBD1. This CDR3 region has 15 residues. Trimming took 3 bases from V and 8 from J; bases not matched to a gene: 9. Germline-derived CDR1 and CDR2 are LNHDA and SQIVND (reference sequence). The CDR3 spells CASSIGQDRVHEQFF. The CDR3 bases are TGTGCCAGTAGTATCGGGCAGGACAGGGTGCATGAGCAGTTCTTC.

The V gene is TRBV11-2, the J gene TRBJ1-1; D is ambiguous. The CDR3 runs to 13 residues. Germline CDR1 SGHAT, CDR2 FQNNGV. The chain's CDR3 is CVSSLDMNTEAFF. DNA for the CDR3: TGTGTCAGTAGCTTAGACATGAACACTGAAGCTTTCTTT.

With respect to this clonotype: The conserved phenylalanine or tryptophan is not found at the CDR3 terminus, so this likely reflects a read error. No DNA is shown, since the ends of the CDR3 on it are uncertain; the CDR3 is the one TCRdb lists. This chain links TRBV5-1 with TRBJ2-3. CDR1 is SGHRS and CDR2 is YFSETQ in the germline V gene. The CDR3 region is 14 residues in length, termini included. The CDR3 spells CASSFGHNTDTLYS.

Concerning this clonotype itself: A read error is likely, as this CDR3 ends without the conserved phenylalanine or tryptophan. The genes are TRBV28 and TRBJ2-5, with 8 bases identical to TRBD2. CDR1 is MDHEN and CDR2 is SYDVKM in the germline V gene. CDR3 length equals 15 residues. CDR3 protein: CVSSLVAGGRETQYL. In nucleotides, the CDR3 is TGTGTCAGCAGTTTAGTGGCGGGAGGTCGAGAGACCCAGTACCTC.

This clonotype was found many times. This chain connects TRBV5-1 to TRBJ2-2, with 8 positions matching TRBD1. The CDR3 spans 16 residues. The germline CDR1 and CDR2 sequences are SGHRS and YFSETQ. The V gene end was trimmed by 0 bases and the J gene end by 2 bases; junction bases not matched to a gene: 3. CDR3 protein: CASSLETGGNTGELFF. The CDR3 DNA reads TGCGCCAGCAGCTTGGAAACAGGGGGTAACACCGGGGAGCTGTTTTTT. The variable domain in full, completed from reference TRBV5-1 and TRBJ2-2, reads KAGVTQTPRYLIKTRGQQVTLSCSPISGHRSVSWYQQTPGQGLQFLFEYFSETQRNKGNFPGRFSGRQFSNSRSEMNVSTLELGDSALYLCASSLETGGNTGELFFGEGSRLTVL.

CDR3 in amino acids: CASNWASREMEAQYF. The CDR3, as DNA: TGTGCCAGCAATTGGGCGTCCAGGGAGATGGAGGCCCAGTACTTC. This chain joins TRBV6-2 or TRBV6-3 and TRBJ2-5; D is perhaps TRBD1 or TRBD2 (5 bases each). V lost 7 bases to trimming and J lost 9 bases, with 24 bases between them. Germline V CDR1 and CDR2: MNHEY, SVGEGT. This CDR3 contains 15 residues.

On this clonotype itself: Sequence at one end of the junction differs from germline and may be a read error. The chain uses TRBV6-1 and TRBJ1-3, with unresolved D. CDR3 length: 14 amino acids. CDR1 MNHNS and CDR2 SASEGT come from the germline V gene. The CDR3 bases are TGTGCCAGCAGTGACTTCAGGTCTGGAAACACCTTATATTTT. This codes for CASSDFRSGNTLYF.

In regard to this clonotype: A read error may produce the germline difference seen at one junction end. This chain uses TRBV7-9 with TRBJ2-5; 7 bases are a match to TRBD2. In germline, CDR1 is SEHNR, CDR2 FQNEAQ (reference sequence). The CDR3 runs to 15 residues. CDR3 sequence: CTSSFWTGGEETQYF. The CDR3 DNA is TGTACCAGCAGCTTCTGGACGGGGGGAGAAGAGACCCAGTACTTC.

As to this clonotype: One end of the junction does not line up with germline, which may come from a read error. This chain joins TRBV11-2 and TRBJ2-3; D is possibly TRBD1 or TRBD2 (5 bases each). Germline V gene sequence: CDR1 SGHAT, CDR2 FQNNGV. CDR3 length: 16 residues. The CDR3 coding sequence is TGTGTCAGCAGCTTACAAGTGGGAGTCAGCACAGGTACGCAGTATTTT. It is translated as CVSSLQVGVSTGTQYF.

As concerns this clonotype: At one end, the junction sequence differs from germline, possibly due to a read error. V usage is TRBV7-3 and J usage is TRBJ2-1, with 7 nucleotides matching TRBD2. CDR3 length: 17 amino acids. Germline V gene sequence: CDR1 SGHTA, CDR2 FQGTGA. Written as DNA, the CDR3 is TGTGCCAGCAGCTTAGAACTAGCGAGAGTCCGCTACAATGGGCAGTTCTTC. Its translation: CASSLELARVRYNGQFF.

Worth noting for this clonotype: Because it lacks the conserved phenylalanine or tryptophan at the end, this CDR3 is likely a read error. This rearrangement joins TRBV9 to TRBJ2-6; D ambiguous. Germline CDR1 reads SGDLS; CDR2 reads YYNGEE. V gave up 1 base and J gave up 0 bases, with 11 bases separating them. The CDR3 totals 17 residues. The CDR3 loop is CASSVSDEYSGANVLTI. The CDR3 region has the DNA TGTGCCAGCAGCGTATCGGACGAATACTCTGGGGCCAACGTCCTGACTATC.

This clonotype was detected many times. The V and J genes are TRBV28 and TRBJ1-2; 11 bases are a match to TRBD1. The germline V gene encodes CDR1 MDHEN and CDR2 SYDVKM. V dropped 4 bases and J dropped 5; count of bases not matched to a gene: 6. The CDR3 sequence is 15 residues long. CDR3 sequence: CASSSGQGARYGYTF. In nucleotides, the CDR3 is TGTGCCAGCAGTTCCGGACAGGGGGCTAGGTATGGCTACACCTTC.

V gene TRBV27 combines with J gene TRBJ2-1; D might be TRBD1 or TRBD2, each matching 5 bases. Germline CDR1 is MNHEY and CDR2 is SMNVEV (reference sequence). V shed 6 bases and J shed 7 bases, with 19 bases lying between them. The CDR3 length is 15 residues. This CDR3 is CASSLGPSGRNEQFF. The DNA of the CDR3 is TGTGCCAGCAGCCTGGGACCGTCCGGACGAAATGAGCAGTTCTTC.

Regarding this clonotype: A read error may produce the germline difference seen at one junction end. CDR3 loop: CSVEEGCRSYGYTF. CDR3 nucleotides: TGCAGCGTTGAAGAGGGCTGCAGGTCATACGGCTACACTTTC. This chain joins TRBV29-1 and TRBJ1-2; D unresolved. This CDR3 spans 14 amino acids. CDR1 is SQVTM and CDR2 is ANQGSEA in the germline V gene.

This chain uses TRBV29-1 with TRBJ2-7, with TRBD2 as a possible D gene (6 bases). Trimming took 1 base from V and 7 from J, leaving 20 bases between them. This CDR3 has 15 residues. Looked up from germline, CDR1 is SQVTM and CDR2 is ANQGSEA. This CDR3 reads CSVEVQGLEDDEQYF. CDR3 in DNA: TGCAGCGTTGAAGTCCAGGGACTTGAAGATGATGAGCAGTACTTC.

A note on this clonotype: At one boundary the junction diverges from the germline segment, which might be a read error. The chain uses TRBV5-1 and TRBJ2-2; TRBD2 might be the D (5 bases). Germline V gives CDR1 SGHRS, CDR2 YFSETQ. This CDR3 has 15 residues. CDR3 loop: CASSSPLRNAGELFF. The CDR3 bases are TGCGCCAGCAGCTCGCCTTTGCGAAACGCCGGGGAGCTGTTTTTC.

This clonotype showed up just once. One junction end does not reproduce the germline sequence, and a read error may be involved. This rearrangement joins TRBV5-5 to TRBJ2-2, with TRBD1 matching over 7 bases. Germline V CDR1 and CDR2: SGHKS, YYEKEE (reference sequence). The CDR3 runs to 15 residues. CDR3 region: CASILEQGDTGELFF. The DNA for the CDR3 is TGTGCCAGCATCTTGGAGCAGGGGGACACGGGGGAGCTGTTTTTT.

The chain carries TRBV28 and TRBJ1-2, with 7 bases matching TRBD1. Germline lookup yields CDR1 MDHEN and CDR2 SYDVKM. V shed 11 bases and J 3 bases; nucleotides not matched to a gene: 6. The CDR3 covers 12 residues. For the CDR3, the DNA is TGTGCCGCGCACAGGGGACACTATGGCTACACCTTC. Protein product: CAAHRGHYGYTF.

Notes on this clonotype: In this CDR3 the conserved last residue, phenylalanine or tryptophan, is missing, so a read error is likely. The chain recombines TRBV11-1 with TRBJ2-2; D not resolved. The CDR3 is made up of 14 amino acids. Between the trimmed V and J ends, which lost 10 bases and 0 bases, there was a span of 12 bases. The germline V gene encodes CDR1 SGHAT and CDR2 FQDESV (reference sequence). The CDR3 loop reads CANSRTPNTGELFY. The DNA for the CDR3 is TGTGCCAACAGTCGTACACCGAACACCGGGGAGCTGTTTTAT.

The chain employs TRBV21-1 and TRBJ1-1; the DNA was not compared with TRBD1, the D call given in the table. TRBV21-1 is reported as a pseudogene. This CDR3 has 14 residues. The CDR3 reads CVSSETGMGTEAFF. The CDR3 bases are TGTGTCAGCAGCGAAACAGGGATGGGGACTGAAGCTTTTTTT.

As concerns this clonotype: The missing conserved phenylalanine or tryptophan at the end of this CDR3 makes a read error likely. Here the CDR3 DNA reads TGTGCCAGCAGTTTTGTCGGCGGGAGGTCCTACAATGAGCAGTTCTCC. Translation gives CASSFVGGRSYNEQFS. The chain uses TRBV12-3 or TRBV12-4 and TRBJ2-1; TRBD2 matches 8 bases. Trimming took 3 bases from V and 1 from J; bases not matched to a gene: 5. The CDR3 contains 16 residues.